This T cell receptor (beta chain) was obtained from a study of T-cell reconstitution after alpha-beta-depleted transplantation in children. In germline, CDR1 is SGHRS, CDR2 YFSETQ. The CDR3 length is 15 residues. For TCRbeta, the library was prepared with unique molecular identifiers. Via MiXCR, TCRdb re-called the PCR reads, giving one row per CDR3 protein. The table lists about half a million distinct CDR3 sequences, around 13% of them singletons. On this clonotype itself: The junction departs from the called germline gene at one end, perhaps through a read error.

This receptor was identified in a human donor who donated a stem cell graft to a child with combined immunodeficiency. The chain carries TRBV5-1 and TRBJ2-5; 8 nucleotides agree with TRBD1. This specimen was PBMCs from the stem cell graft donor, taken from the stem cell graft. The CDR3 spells CVSSFGQGISETQYF. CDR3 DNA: TGCGTCAGCAGCTTCGGACAGGGAATATCGGAGACCCAGTACTTC.